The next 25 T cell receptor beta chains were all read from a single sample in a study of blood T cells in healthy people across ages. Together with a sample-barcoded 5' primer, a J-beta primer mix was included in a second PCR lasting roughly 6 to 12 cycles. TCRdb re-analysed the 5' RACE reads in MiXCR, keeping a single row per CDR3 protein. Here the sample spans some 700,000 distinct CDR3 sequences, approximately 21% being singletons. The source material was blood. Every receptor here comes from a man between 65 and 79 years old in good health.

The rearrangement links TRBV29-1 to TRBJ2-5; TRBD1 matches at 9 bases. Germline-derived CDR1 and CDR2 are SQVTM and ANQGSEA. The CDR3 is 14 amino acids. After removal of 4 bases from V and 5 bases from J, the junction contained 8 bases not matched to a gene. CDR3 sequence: CSVVAGQGMETQYF. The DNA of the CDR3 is TGCAGCGTTGTTGCGGGACAGGGTATGGAGACCCAGTACTTC.

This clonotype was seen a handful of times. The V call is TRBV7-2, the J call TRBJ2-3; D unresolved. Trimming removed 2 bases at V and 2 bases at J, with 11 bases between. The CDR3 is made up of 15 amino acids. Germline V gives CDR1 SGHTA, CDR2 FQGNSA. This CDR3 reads CASSLRSSHTDTQYF. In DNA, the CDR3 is TGTGCCAGCAGCTTACGGAGCTCGCACACAGATACGCAGTATTTT.

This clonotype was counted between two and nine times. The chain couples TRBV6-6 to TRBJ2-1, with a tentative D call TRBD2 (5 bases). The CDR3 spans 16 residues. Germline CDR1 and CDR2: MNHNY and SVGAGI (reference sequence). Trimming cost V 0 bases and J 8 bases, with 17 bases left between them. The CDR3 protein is CASSYSGGWNSDEQFF. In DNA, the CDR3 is TGTGCCAGCAGTTACTCGGGCGGGTGGAACTCGGATGAGCAGTTCTTC.

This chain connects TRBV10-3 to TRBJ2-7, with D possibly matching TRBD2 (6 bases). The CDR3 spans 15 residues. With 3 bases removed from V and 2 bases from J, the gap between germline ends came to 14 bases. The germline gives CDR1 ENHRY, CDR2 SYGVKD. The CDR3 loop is CAISDGGNPAYEQYF. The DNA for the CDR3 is TGTGCCATCAGTGACGGGGGAAATCCAGCCTACGAGCAGTACTTC.

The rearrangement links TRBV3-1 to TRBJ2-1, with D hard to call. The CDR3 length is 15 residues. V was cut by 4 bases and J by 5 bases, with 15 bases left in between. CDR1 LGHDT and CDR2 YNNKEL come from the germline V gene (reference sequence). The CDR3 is CASSPRTNMNNEQFF. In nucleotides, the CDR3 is TGTGCCAGCAGCCCGCGTACCAATATGAACAATGAGCAGTTCTTC.

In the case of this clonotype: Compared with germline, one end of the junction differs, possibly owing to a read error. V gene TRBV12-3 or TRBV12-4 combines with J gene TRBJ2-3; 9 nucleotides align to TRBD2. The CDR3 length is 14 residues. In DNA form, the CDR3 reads TGTGCCAGCAGTTCTGGGACTAGCACAGATGCGCAGTATTTT. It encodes CASSSGTSTDAQYF.

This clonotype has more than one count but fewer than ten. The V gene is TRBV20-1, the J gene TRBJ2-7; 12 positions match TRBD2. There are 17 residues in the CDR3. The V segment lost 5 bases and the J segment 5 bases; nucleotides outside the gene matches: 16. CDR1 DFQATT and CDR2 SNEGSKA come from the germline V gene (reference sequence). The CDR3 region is CSAAEGMTTSGGDEQYF. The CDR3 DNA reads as TGCAGTGCTGCCGAGGGGATGACGACTAGCGGGGGAGACGAGCAGTACTTC.

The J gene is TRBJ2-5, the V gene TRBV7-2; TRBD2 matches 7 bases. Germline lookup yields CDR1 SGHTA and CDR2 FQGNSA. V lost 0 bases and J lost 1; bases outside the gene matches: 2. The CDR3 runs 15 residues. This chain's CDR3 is CASSLAGLTQETQYF. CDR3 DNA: TGTGCCAGCAGCTTAGCGGGACTAACCCAAGAGACCCAGTACTTC.

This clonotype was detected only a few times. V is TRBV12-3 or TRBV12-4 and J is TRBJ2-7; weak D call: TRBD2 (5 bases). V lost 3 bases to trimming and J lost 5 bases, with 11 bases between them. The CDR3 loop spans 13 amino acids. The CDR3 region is CASSLSGIHEQYF. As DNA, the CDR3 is TGTGCCAGCAGTTTGTCGGGGATCCACGAGCAGTACTTC.

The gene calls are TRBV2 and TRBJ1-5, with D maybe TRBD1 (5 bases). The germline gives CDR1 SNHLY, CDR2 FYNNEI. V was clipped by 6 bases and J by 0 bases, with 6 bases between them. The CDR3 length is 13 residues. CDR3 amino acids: CASRGDSNQPQHF. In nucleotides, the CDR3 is TGTGCCAGCAGAGGGGATAGCAATCAGCCCCAGCATTTT.

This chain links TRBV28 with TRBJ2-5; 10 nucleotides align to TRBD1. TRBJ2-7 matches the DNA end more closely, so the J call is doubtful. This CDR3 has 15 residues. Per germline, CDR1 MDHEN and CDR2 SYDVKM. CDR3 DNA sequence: TGTGCCAGCAGCCCCTGGGGACAGGGGTCCAACGAGCAGTACTTC. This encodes CASSPWGQGSNEQYF.

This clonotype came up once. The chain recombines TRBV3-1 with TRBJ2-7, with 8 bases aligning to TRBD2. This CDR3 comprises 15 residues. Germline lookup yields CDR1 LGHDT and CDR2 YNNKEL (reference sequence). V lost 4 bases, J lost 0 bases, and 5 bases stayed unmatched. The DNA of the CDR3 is TGTGCCAGCAGCCCCACAGCGGGGGCCTCCTACGAGCAGTACTTC. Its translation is CASSPTAGASYEQYF.

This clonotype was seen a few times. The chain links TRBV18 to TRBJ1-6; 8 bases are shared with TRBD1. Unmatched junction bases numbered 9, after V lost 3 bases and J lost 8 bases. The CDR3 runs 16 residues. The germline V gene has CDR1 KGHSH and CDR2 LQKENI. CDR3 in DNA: TGTGCCAGCTCACCGTTAGGAGGGACAGGAGATTCACCCCTCCACTTT. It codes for CASSPLGGTGDSPLHF.

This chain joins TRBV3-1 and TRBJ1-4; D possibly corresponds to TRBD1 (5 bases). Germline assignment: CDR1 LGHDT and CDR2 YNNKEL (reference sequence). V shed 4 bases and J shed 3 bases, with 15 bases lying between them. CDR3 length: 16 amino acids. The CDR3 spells CASSPRSTAANEKLFF. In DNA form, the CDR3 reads TGTGCCAGCAGCCCCCGTTCGACAGCAGCTAATGAAAAACTGTTTTTT.

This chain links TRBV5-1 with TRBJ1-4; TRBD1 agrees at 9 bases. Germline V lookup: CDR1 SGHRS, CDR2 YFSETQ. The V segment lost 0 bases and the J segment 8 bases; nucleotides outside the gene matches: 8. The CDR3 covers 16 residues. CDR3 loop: CASSLEPGQGAEKLFF. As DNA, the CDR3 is TGCGCCAGCAGCTTGGAACCGGGACAGGGTGCCGAAAAACTGTTTTTT.

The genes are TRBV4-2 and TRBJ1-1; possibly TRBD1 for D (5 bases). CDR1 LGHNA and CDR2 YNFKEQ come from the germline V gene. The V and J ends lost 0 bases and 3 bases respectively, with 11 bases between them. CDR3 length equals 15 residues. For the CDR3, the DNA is TGTGCCAGCAGCCAAGATGGGGGAGGGGACACTGAAGCTTTCTTT. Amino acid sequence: CASSQDGGGDTEAFF.

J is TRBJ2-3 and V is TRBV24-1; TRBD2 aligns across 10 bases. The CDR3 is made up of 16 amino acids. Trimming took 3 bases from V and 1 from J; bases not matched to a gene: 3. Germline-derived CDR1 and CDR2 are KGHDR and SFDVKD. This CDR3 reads CATSDGLAGGTDTQYF. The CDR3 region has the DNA TGTGCCACCAGTGATGGGCTAGCGGGAGGCACAGATACGCAGTATTTT.

CDR3 sequence: CASSSPSGTGAGNQPQHF. The DNA of the CDR3 is TGTGCCAGCAGCTCCCCCTCTGGGACAGGGGCGGGCAATCAGCCCCAGCATTTT. The V call is TRBV7-9, the J call TRBJ1-5, with TRBD1 matching over 10 bases. The V gene end was trimmed by 4 bases and the J gene end by 2 bases; junction bases not matched to a gene: 11. The CDR3 sequence is 18 residues long. Germline V gene lookup returns CDR1 SEHNR and CDR2 FQNEAQ (reference sequence).

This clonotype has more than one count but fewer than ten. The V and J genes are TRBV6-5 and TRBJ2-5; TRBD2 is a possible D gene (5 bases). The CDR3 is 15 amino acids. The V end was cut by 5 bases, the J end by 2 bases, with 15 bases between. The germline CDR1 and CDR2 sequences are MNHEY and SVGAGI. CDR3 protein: CASSLPGGGQETQYF. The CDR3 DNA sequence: TGTGCCAGCAGTCTTCCTGGAGGTGGACAAGAGACCCAGTACTTC.

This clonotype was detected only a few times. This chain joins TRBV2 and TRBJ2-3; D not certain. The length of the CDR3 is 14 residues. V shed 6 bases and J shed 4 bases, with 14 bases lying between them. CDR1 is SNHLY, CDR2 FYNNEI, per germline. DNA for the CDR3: TGTGCCAGCAGATCTACCGTTCTGGCAGATACGCAGTATTTT. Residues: CASRSTVLADTQYF.

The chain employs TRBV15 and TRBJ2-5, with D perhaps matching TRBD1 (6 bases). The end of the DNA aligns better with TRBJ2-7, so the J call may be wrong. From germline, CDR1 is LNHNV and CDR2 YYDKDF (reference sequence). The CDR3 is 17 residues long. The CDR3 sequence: CATSRARTAPGEDEQYV. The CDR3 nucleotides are TGTGCCACCAGCAGAGCAAGGACAGCCCCCGGTGAAGACGAGCAGTACGTC.

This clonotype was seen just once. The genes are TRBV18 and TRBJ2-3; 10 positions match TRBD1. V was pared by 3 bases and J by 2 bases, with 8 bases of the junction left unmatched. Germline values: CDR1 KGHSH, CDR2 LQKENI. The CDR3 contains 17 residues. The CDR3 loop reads CASSPLGDRGSTDTQYF. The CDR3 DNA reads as TGTGCCAGCTCACCCCTAGGGGACAGGGGCTCCACAGATACGCAGTATTTT.

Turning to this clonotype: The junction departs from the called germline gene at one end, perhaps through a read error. The CDR3 DNA reads TGTGCCAGCAGCTTAACCCTAGTCACTGAAGCCTTCTTT. Protein: CASSLTLVTEAFF. The V and J genes are TRBV7-3 and TRBJ1-1; D remains unclear. The CDR3 covers 13 residues. The germline gives CDR1 SGHTA, CDR2 FQGTGA. Complete variable domain (other parts from reference TRBV7-3 and TRBJ1-1): GAGVSQTPSNKVTEKGKYVELRCDPISGHTALYWYRQSLGQGPEFLIYFQGTGAADDSGLPNDRFFAVRPEGSVSTLKIQRTERGDSAVYLCASSLTLVTEAFFGQGTRLTVV.

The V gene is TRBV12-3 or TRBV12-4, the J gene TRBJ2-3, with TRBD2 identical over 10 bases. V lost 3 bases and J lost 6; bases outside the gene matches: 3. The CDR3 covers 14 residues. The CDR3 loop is CASSFSGGMDTQYF. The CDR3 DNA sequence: TGTGCCAGCAGTTTTAGCGGGGGGATGGATACGCAGTATTTT.

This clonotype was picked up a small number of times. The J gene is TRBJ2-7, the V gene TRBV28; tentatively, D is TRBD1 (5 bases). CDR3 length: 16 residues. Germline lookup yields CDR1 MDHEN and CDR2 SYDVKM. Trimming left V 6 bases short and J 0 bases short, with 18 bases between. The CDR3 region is CASRPQRWGHSYEQYF. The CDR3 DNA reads TGTGCCAGCAGGCCTCAAAGATGGGGCCACTCCTACGAGCAGTACTTC.